The subject of this entry is one T cell receptor beta chain. Its antigen is unknown. Base qualities are missing; no much larger clone stands one base away. The time point label here, explained by the study, means: cycle 4 day 1 (C4D1), after less than 7 weeks of nivolumab. All trial patients had relapsed after autologous stem cell transplantation, with cohorts A, B and C differing in prior brentuximab vedotin exposure. The trial cohort comprised around 60 patients with relapsed/refractory classical Hodgkin lymphoma whose best overall responses were complete response, partial response or progressive disease. Single-agent nivolumab was administered to trial patients in the multi-cohort phase II CheckMate 205 trial. Best overall response was determined by an independent review committee according to the 2007 International Working Group response criteria. Trial PBMCs were collected immediately before nivolumab initiation (C1D1) and during therapy at cycle 2 day 1 and cycle 4 day 1. Peripheral blood was collected in 8 mL Vacutainer Cell Preparation Tubes, from which PBMCs were isolated by centrifugation and then cryopreserved.

The germline V gene gives CDR1 as SGHDN and CDR2 as FVKESK. Including cysteine and phenylalanine, the CDR3 has 15 amino acids. This entry keeps only the CDR3 DNA: 45 bases, framed from base 1. Here V drops 0 bases and J drops 9 bases, and the junction holds 5 bases not matched to any gene. The data are from a study of PD-1 blockade in classical Hodgkin lymphoma (dated by TCRdb to about 2020). Looking at the study overall: Nivolumab dosing was 3 mg/kg intravenously every 2 weeks, continuing until either disease progression or unacceptable toxicity. To define a peripheral blood immune signature of response to PD-1 blockade in classical Hodgkin lymphoma, the study combined TCR beta sequencing with CyTOF. General conclusions and limits of the study: Trial patients achieving complete response had baseline diversity similar to newly diagnosed patients, whereas partial responders and progressors had significantly lower diversity. Baseline TCR diversity was reported to be lower in newly diagnosed patients than in healthy donors, and even lower in relapsed/refractory patients. A significant rise by C4D1 was seen in CD4+ but not CD8+ TCR diversity (p=0.0027 vs p=0.16), with the rise being most apparent in complete responders (p=0.02). The study covered only a single clinical trial cohort, and the causes of the repertoire differences, possibly disease activity or prior therapy, were still not defined. Patients starting nivolumab less than 1 year after ASCT had lower diversity and were excluded from later analyses to avoid confounding by immune reconstitution.

The Qiagen DNeasy kit was used to extract genomic DNA from unsorted PBMCs and from the negatively selected CD4+ and CD8+ fractions. Amplification of TCR beta CDR3 regions was done by immunoSEQ multiplex PCR with primers that anneal to V and J segments. A synthetic immune receptor repertoire was used to minimize amplification bias, and remaining bias was computationally removed after sequencing. Processing in the source paper ran as follows. Custom Python scripts were used to quantify repertoire diversity as the Shannon entropy index. The unsorted, CD4+ and CD8+ repertoires were each analyzed separately, with the exception of combined analyses, where CD4+ and CD8+ sequences were merged in silico. A clone counted as expanded when the clone's frequency after treatment rose at least 2-fold relative to C1D1, and clones undetected at baseline were given a pseudocount of 0.5. Clones with 0 or 1 copy at C1D1 were classified as singleton clones, and clones with 2 or more copies were classified as non-singleton clones. By matching protein sequences in sorted samples from the same patient, clones expanded in unsorted samples were annotated as CD4+, CD8+ or unknown. Wilcoxon tests on paired samples were used to test changes in diversity from C1D1 to C4D1. Entries here come from immuneACCESS through TCRdb and include only in-frame sequences with V and J called. Some clones fail to appear in such tables; in the studies checked, an unresolved V gene covers under half of the shortfall, and the cause of the remainder is unknown. The V and J calls and the clone size are those of that table, but D and trimming were determined from the DNA. The sample records under 25,000 clones, about 70% of which are singletons. The biggest ten clones account for 15% to 20% of the sample.

The rearranged chain carries TRBV14 and TRBJ1-6, and 7 junction bases match TRBD1. The material sequenced was peripheral blood mononuclear cells (PBMCs), taken before the fourth cycle of nivolumab. This clonotype was sampled from a human donor with classical Hodgkin lymphoma. The nucleotides read TGTGCCAGCAGCCAAGAAGGGACAGCATTTTCACCCCTCCACTTT. This is translated as CASSQEGTAFSPLHF.